The present TCR beta chain was sequenced within a study of T-cell reconstitution after alpha-beta-depleted transplantation in children (dated by TCRdb to between 2015 and 2016). Describing the broader study: Using TCR repertoire profiling, the study followed T-cell immune reconstitution in a quantitative way in children after TCRalphabeta/CD19-depleted allogeneic hematopoietic cell transplantation.

The treatment or condition label, as the study defines it: allogeneic hematopoietic cell transplantation with graft depleted of TCRalphabeta T cells and CD19 B cells. The children who served as transplant recipients had been given grafts of TCRalphabeta/CD19-depleted allogeneic hematopoietic cells. Beyond this particular receptor, the publication reports: Over subsequent months, a decline in hyperexpanded clone frequencies was noted, and after one year, T-cell counts and TCRbeta diversity were mostly ascribed to newly produced T cells. About two months after transplant, the apparently early recovery of alphabetaT-cell counts reportedly depended on just several hundred clones that had expanded rapidly and came from non-depleted graft cells. In some patients, the high TCRbeta diversity seen at day 60 was put down to recipient T cells and intrathymic progenitors that had survived conditioning.

The sample holds many counts of this clonotype. Its antigen remains undetermined. The input lacks base qualities; no much larger clone sits a single base away. CDR1 and CDR2 were assigned from the germline V gene (reference sequence) as MNHEY and SMNVEV. The V and J ends are trimmed by 6 bases and 13 bases, leaving 13 bases between them. The CDR3 runs 12 residues from the cysteine to the phenylalanine. Solely the CDR3 DNA is kept, with 36 bases framed from the first base. Library preparation used PCR. Instrument used: Illumina HiSeq 2500. To normalize quantification of the TCRbeta repertoire, the TCR libraries were built with molecular barcoding that relied on unique molecular identifiers. The public reads were reprocessed in TCRdb via fastp at Q25 and MiXCR, keeping in-frame beta chains. Each CDR3 protein gets just one entry, which takes the most common genes and DNA from the rows behind it. In all, the sample holds approximately 99,000 distinct CDR3 sequences, and approximately 6.9% of those were seen once. The ten largest clonotypes hold 23% of the sample.

The V gene is TRBV27 and the J gene is TRBJ1-6; the best D guess is TRBD1, with 5 bases matching. The material sequenced was PBMCs, mostly from graft donor cells, taken 360 days after TCRalphabeta/CD19-depleted stem cell transplant. This clonotype was sampled from a male patient aged 2-9 years who had a stem cell transplant for acute lymphoblastic leukemia, so the T cells may come from the graft donor. The nucleotide sequence reads as follows: TGTGCCAGCAGCCCCTTCAGGGCCCCCCTCCACTTT. The resulting protein is CASSPFRAPLHF.